The source of this T cell receptor (beta chain) is a study of T cell clonotyping in hematopoietic cell transplantation. Study results and limitations: At the given depth, recipient repertoires were over 95% de novo clonotypes. Higher Inverse Simpson Index values in graft donor and pretransplant recipient predicted broader posttransplant TCR diversity. Recipient TCR diversity dropped after transplant; expanded clonotypes rose from day 30 to 180.

With 4 bases clipped from V and 5 bases from J, the junction kept 3 bases outside the gene matches. The CDR3 totals 14 residues. The germline gives CDR1 SGHVS, CDR2 FQNEAQ. About this clone: Its antigen remains unknown.

Repertoires were generated with immunoSEQ multiplex PCR, while TCRdb's copy carries only in-frame clones and drops some. Of about 27,000 clones listed, about 94% are singletons. The TCR originated in a man aged 50-60 years in good health. Some clones in this sample may be carry-over from other donors' samples. This chain joins TRBV7-8 and TRBJ2-7; 12 nucleotides agree with TRBD1. Sequencing was carried out using peripheral blood mononuclear cells. The CDR3 DNA reads TGTGCCAGCAGCTCGGGACAGGGGGCCCACGAGCAGTACTTC. This codes for CASSSGQGAHEQYF.